Shown below are 23 T cell receptor beta chains from a single sample sequenced in a study of CD8+ T cells in alopecia areata. Extracted RNA was reverse transcribed into cDNA, the sequencing template. Repertoires were generated with immunoSEQ multiplex PCR, while TCRdb's copy carries only in-frame clones and drops some. The sample lists 120,000 or so clones; 60% to 65% were seen once. As to treatment: oral pan-JAK inhibitor, 5-10 mg twice daily. The sequencing used CD4+ T cells sorted from blood, collected at week 4, from a patient treated with tofacitinib. Source of these receptors: a human donor with alopecia areata.

The gene calls are TRBV5-1 and TRBJ1-1, with a tentative D call TRBD1 (5 bases). This CDR3 comprises 12 residues. Germline assignment: CDR1 SGHRS and CDR2 YFSETQ. V was trimmed by 4 bases and J by 3 bases, leaving 7 bases between them. Here the CDR3 DNA reads TGCGCCAGCAGCGGGGACCACACTGAAGCTTTCTTT. Residues: CASSGDHTEAFF.

The chain has TRBV30 and TRBJ1-2; the match to TRBD1 covers 8 bases. V shed 0 bases, J shed 4 bases, and the junction held 4 bases outside the gene matches. The CDR3 extends over 14 amino acids. Germline CDR1 GTSNPN, CDR2 SVGIG (reference sequence). The CDR3 sequence is CAWSVSDRGYGYTF. CDR3 nucleotides: TGTGCCTGGAGTGTTAGTGACAGGGGCTATGGCTACACCTTC.

This clone was seen once. The chain is built from TRBV18 and TRBJ1-6; 7 positions agree with TRBD1. Germline trimming cut 4 bases from V and 3 bases from J; bases unmatched to any gene: 6. Germline loops: CDR1 KGHSH, CDR2 LQKENI. The CDR3 is 16 amino acids. The CDR3 is CASSRGQVLYNSPLHF. The CDR3, as DNA: TGTGCCAGCTCACGAGGACAGGTCCTCTATAATTCACCCCTCCACTTT.

The chain uses TRBV4-1 and TRBJ1-5, with D possibly TRBD1 on 5 matching bases. The V end lost 0 bases, the J end lost 4 bases, and 10 bases lay between the germline ends. The CDR3 has 15 residues. Germline values: CDR1 MGHRA, CDR2 YSYEKL. The CDR3 nucleotides read TGCGCCAGCAGCCAAGATCTCGGGGGGAATCAGCCCCAGCATTTT. It yields the protein CASSQDLGGNQPQHF.

In this sample, this clone turned up many times. This rearrangement joins TRBV5-4 to TRBJ1-4; 9 nucleotides match TRBD1. The germline V gene has CDR1 SGHNT and CDR2 YYREEE (reference sequence). This CDR3 comprises 14 residues. J lost 8 bases, V lost 5 bases, and 7 bases had no gene match. The CDR3 DNA is TGTGCCAGCAGAAAGGGACAGGGTGGAGAAAAACTGTTTTTT. Its protein is CASRKGQGGEKLFF.

This sequence joins TRBV2 and TRBJ2-5; TRBD2 aligns across 10 bases. Trimming cost V 4 bases and J 9 bases; bases outside gene matches: 8. The germline gives CDR1 SNHLY, CDR2 FYNNEI. The CDR3 length is 14 residues. The DNA for the CDR3 is TGTGCCAGCAGTGTTTCTAGCGGGAGAATGTCCCAGTACTTC. This encodes CASSVSSGRMSQYF. Based on the CDR3 plus reference TRBV2 and TRBJ2-5, the full variable domain is EPEVTQTPSHQVTQMGQEVILRCVPISNHLYFYWYRQILGQKVEFLVSFYNNEISEKSEIFDDQFSVERPDGSNFTLKIRSTKLEDSAMYFCASSVSSGRMSQYFGPGTRLLVL.

Regarding this clone: The same CDR3 can be traced to other DNA sequences in this sample. CDR3 nucleotides: TGTGCCAGCAGCCTAACCTACGAGCAGTACTTC. It specifies CASSLTYEQYF. V usage is TRBV7-2 and J usage is TRBJ2-7; D is unclear. Germline lookup yields CDR1 SGHTA and CDR2 FQGNSA. This CDR3 is 11 amino acids long. The V and J ends lost 5 bases and 2 bases respectively, with 4 bases between them. Using reference TRBV7-2 and TRBJ2-7 for the parts outside the CDR3, the full variable domain is GAGVSQSPSNKVTEKGKDVELRCDPISGHTALYWYRQSLGQGLEFLIYFQGNSAPDKSGLPSDRFSAERTGGSVSTLTIQRTQQEDSAVYLCASSLTYEQYFGPGTRLTVT.

This chain connects TRBV4-1 to TRBJ2-1, with D maybe TRBD2 (5 bases). The V end lost 1 base, the J end lost 0 bases, and 13 bases lay between the germline ends. The CDR3 spans 17 residues. CDR1 and CDR2 (germline): MGHRA, YSYEKL. The CDR3: CASSQGTEANSYNEQFF. CDR3 sequence (DNA): TGCGCCAGCAGCCAAGGGACGGAGGCCAACTCCTACAATGAGCAGTTCTTC.

This clone was seen more than once but under ten times. Here the CDR3 reads CASSLMPGSYEQYF. CDR3 DNA: TGTGCCAGCAGCTTAATGCCAGGGTCCTACGAGCAGTACTTC. V gene TRBV7-3 combines with J gene TRBJ2-7, with D possibly TRBD1 on 5 matching bases. The CDR3 is 14 amino acids. Trimming stripped 1 base from V and 1 base from J, with 8 bases between. In germline, CDR1 is SGHTA, CDR2 FQGTGA.

This clone was observed a single time. The rearrangement links TRBV29-1 to TRBJ2-5; D ambiguous. The end of the DNA aligns better with TRBJ2-7, so the J call may be wrong. This CDR3 region has 11 residues. The germline gives CDR1 SQVTM, CDR2 ANQGSEA. The CDR3 protein is CSVEIGYEQYF. For the CDR3, the DNA is TGCAGCGTTGAGATTGGCTACGAGCAGTACTTC.

This chain connects TRBV5-6 to TRBJ2-6; a weak D match, TRBD1 (6 bases). Trimming stripped 3 bases from V and 2 bases from J, with 12 bases between. CDR1 and CDR2 (germline): SGHDT, YYEEEE. CDR3 length: 16 amino acids. CDR3 sequence: CASSSKQGTGANVLTF. DNA of the CDR3: TGTGCCAGCAGCTCCAAACAGGGAACTGGGGCCAACGTCCTGACTTTC.

This chain links TRBV28 with TRBJ1-2; D unresolved. Trimming removed 3 bases at V and 3 bases at J, with 11 bases between. Looked up from germline, CDR1 is MDHEN and CDR2 is SYDVKM. The CDR3 runs 14 residues. CDR3 in amino acids: CASSLTGIHYGYTF. The CDR3 coding sequence is TGTGCCAGCAGTTTGACGGGTATTCACTATGGCTACACCTTC.

The chain is built from TRBV28 and TRBJ2-2; D tentatively reads TRBD1 or TRBD2 (6 bases each). This CDR3 is 15 amino acids long. Germline CDR1 reads MDHEN; CDR2 reads SYDVKM. Trimming stripped 5 bases from V and 8 bases from J, with 18 bases between. In DNA form, the CDR3 reads TGTGCCAGCAGTCCTCCCGTGGGGGGCGGTGGGGAGCTGTTTTTT. This encodes CASSPPVGGGGELFF.

The chain combines TRBV30 with TRBJ1-1, with TRBD1 as a possible D gene (5 bases). The CDR3 has 14 residues. V was pared by 3 bases and J by 7 bases, with 18 bases between. Germline lookup yields CDR1 GTSNPN and CDR2 SVGIG (reference sequence). DNA of the CDR3: TGTGCCTGGAGCCTCGGACAAGGAATTGGTGAAGCTTTCTTT. It yields the protein CAWSLGQGIGEAFF.

V and J are TRBV2 and TRBJ1-2; D is unresolved. Germline V CDR1 and CDR2: SNHLY, FYNNEI. CDR3 length equals 14 residues. V was trimmed by 2 bases and J by 8 bases, leaving 15 bases between them. CDR3 coding DNA: TGTGCCAGCAGTGAATCGGGTGCTTCAGGCGGCTACACCTTC. The encoded protein is CASSESGASGGYTF.

The chain joins TRBV29-1 to TRBJ1-2; 9 nucleotides match TRBD1. Trimming removed 6 bases from V and 6 bases from J; junction bases left unmatched: 17. The CDR3 runs to 16 residues. Germline lookup yields CDR1 SQVTM and CDR2 ANQGSEA. The DNA of the CDR3 is TGCAGCGTCCCGAGGGGGACAGGGTCAAAAGGAAATGGCTACACCTTC. This gives the protein CSVPRGTGSKGNGYTF.

The genes are TRBV4-1 and TRBJ1-2; D is uncertain. CDR3 length equals 15 residues. Per the germline V gene, CDR1 is MGHRA and CDR2 is YSYEKL. The V end was cut by 3 bases, the J end by 5 bases, with 16 bases between. The CDR3 sequence is CASSQISMPNYGYTF. CDR3 DNA sequence: TGCGCCAGCAGCCAGATCAGTATGCCCAATTATGGCTACACCTTC.

The chain carries TRBV7-2 and TRBJ1-2; D perhaps matches TRBD1 (6 bases). The CDR3 has 15 residues. Trimming cost V 4 bases and J 3 bases, with 15 bases left between them. Germline CDR1 reads SGHTA; CDR2 reads FQGNSA. CDR3 DNA: TGTGCCAGCAGCTCGGGACAAGTGGGGGACTATGGCTACACCTTC. Translating it yields CASSSGQVGDYGYTF.

This chain connects TRBV30 to TRBJ1-5, with 9 bases that match TRBD1. The germline V gene has CDR1 GTSNPN and CDR2 SVGIG (reference sequence). CDR3 size: 14 residues. V lost 0 bases and J lost 7; bases outside the gene matches: 4. CDR3 in DNA: TGTGCCTGGAGTGTCTGGACAGGGGAGCAGCCCCAGCATTTT. Its translation: CAWSVWTGEQPQHF.

There are many counts of this clone. The chain employs TRBV7-3 and TRBJ1-6; D not resolved. CDR1 is SGHTA and CDR2 is FQGTGA in the germline V gene. The CDR3 totals 14 residues. V lost 5 bases and J 9 bases, leaving 14 bases between the germline ends. The CDR3 DNA sequence: TGTGCCAGCAGCCGAGAGGGCCCCTCTTCACCCCTCCACTTT. This gives the protein CASSREGPSSPLHF.

This clone was counted between two and nine times. The genes are TRBV7-2 and TRBJ1-4; TRBD1 is a possible D gene (5 bases). The length of the CDR3 is 17 residues. Germline CDR1 reads SGHTA; CDR2 reads FQGNSA. V was trimmed by 1 base and J by 4 bases, leaving 16 bases between them. The CDR3 nucleotides are TGTGCCAGCAGCTTAGAAGAAGGGGACGGCAATAATGAAAAACTGTTTTTT. It is translated as CASSLEEGDGNNEKLFF. The variable domain in full, completed from reference TRBV7-2 and TRBJ1-4, reads GAGVSQSPSNKVTEKGKDVELRCDPISGHTALYWYRQSLGQGLEFLIYFQGNSAPDKSGLPSDRFSAERTGGSVSTLTIQRTQQEDSAVYLCASSLEEGDGNNEKLFFGSGTQLSVL.

The V gene is TRBV25-1, the J gene TRBJ2-4; TRBD2 matches at 8 bases. The CDR3 loop spans 15 amino acids. The V segment lost 3 bases and the J segment 0 bases; nucleotides outside the gene matches: 1. Germline CDR1 MGHDK, CDR2 SYGVNS. The CDR3 reads CASSDLAGAKNIQYF. In nucleotides, the CDR3 is TGTGCCAGCAGTGACCTAGCGGGAGCCAAAAACATTCAGTACTTC. The full variable domain, in which reference TRBV25-1 and TRBJ2-4 provide the parts outside the CDR3, is EADIYQTPRYLVIGTGKKITLECSQTMGHDKMYWYQQDPGMELHLIHYSYGVNSTEKGDLSSESTVSRIRTEHFPLTLESARPSHTSQYLCASSDLAGAKNIQYFGAGTRLSVL.

This clone was detected only once. The V gene is TRBV5-1, the J gene TRBJ1-2; D may be TRBD1 (5 bases). The CDR3 length is 14 residues. V lost 4 bases, J lost 4 bases, and 14 bases lay in between. CDR1 SGHRS and CDR2 YFSETQ come from the germline V gene. In nucleotides, the CDR3 is TGCGCCAGCAGCCAGACAGTGGATGGCTATGGCTACACCTTC. It is translated as CASSQTVDGYGYTF.